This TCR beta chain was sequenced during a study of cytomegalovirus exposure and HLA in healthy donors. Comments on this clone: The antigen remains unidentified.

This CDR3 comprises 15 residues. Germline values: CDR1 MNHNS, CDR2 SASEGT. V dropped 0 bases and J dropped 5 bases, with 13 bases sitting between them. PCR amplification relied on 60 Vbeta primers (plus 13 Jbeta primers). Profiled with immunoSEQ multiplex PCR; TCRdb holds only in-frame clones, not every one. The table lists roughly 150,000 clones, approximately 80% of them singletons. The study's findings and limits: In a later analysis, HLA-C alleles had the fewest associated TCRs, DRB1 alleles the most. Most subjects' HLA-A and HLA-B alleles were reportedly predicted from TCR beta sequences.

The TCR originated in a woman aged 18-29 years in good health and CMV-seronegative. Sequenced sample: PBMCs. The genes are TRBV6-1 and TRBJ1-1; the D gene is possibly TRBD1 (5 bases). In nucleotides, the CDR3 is TGTGCCAGCAGTGAAGCACAGGCAGGGTGGACTGAAGCTTTCTTT. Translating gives CASSEAQAGWTEAFF.